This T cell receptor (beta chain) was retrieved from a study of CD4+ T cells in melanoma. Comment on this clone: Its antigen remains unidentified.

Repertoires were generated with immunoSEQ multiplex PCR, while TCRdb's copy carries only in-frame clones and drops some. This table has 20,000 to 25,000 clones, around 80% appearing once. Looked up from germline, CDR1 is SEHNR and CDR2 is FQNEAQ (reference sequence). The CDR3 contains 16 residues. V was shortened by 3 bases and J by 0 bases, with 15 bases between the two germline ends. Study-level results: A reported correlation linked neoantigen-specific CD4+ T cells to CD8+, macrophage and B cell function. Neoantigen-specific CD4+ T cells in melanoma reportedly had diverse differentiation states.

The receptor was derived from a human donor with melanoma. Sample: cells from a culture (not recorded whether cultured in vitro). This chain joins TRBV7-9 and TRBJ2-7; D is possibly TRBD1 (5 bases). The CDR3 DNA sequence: TGTGCCAGCAGCTTTAGTCATTACAGGAGCTCCTACGAGCAGTACTTC. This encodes CASSFSHYRSSYEQYF.